This is a list of T cell receptor beta chains from one sample in a study of PD-1 blockade in classical Hodgkin lymphoma. Assay: immunoSEQ multiplex PCR; the TCRdb copy retains only in-frame clones and omits some. The sample lists approximately 100,000 clones; around 89% were seen once. The sample consisted of peripheral blood mononuclear cells (PBMCs), taken before the second cycle of nivolumab. The receptors were sampled from a human donor with classical Hodgkin lymphoma. Both conserved end residues are part of each CDR3. Fields, in order: D gene, clone size, CDR3 length, J gene, V gene, CDR3 protein, CDR3 DNA. The D gene is left open where the match is weak. A clone size is listed for some rows: how often the clone was seen (once, few, many), or a class if it is expanded.

- | - | 15 | TRBJ1-6 | TRBV4-3 | CASRPGTGFNSPLHF | TGCGCCAGCAGACCCGGGACGGGATTTAATTCACCCCTCCACTTT
- | - | 18 | TRBJ2-1 | TRBV4-1 | CASSQDRRGASSYNEQFF | TGCGCCAGCAGCCAAGATCGGAGAGGGGCGAGCTCCTACAATGAGCAGTTCTTC
TRBD1 | - | 15 | TRBJ1-2 | TRBV11-2 | CASSPAGQGKRGYTF | TGTGCCAGCAGCCCCGCCGGACAGGGGAAGCGCGGCTACACCTTC
- | - | 12 | TRBJ2-7 | TRBV6-5 | CASRDTYYEQYF | TGTGCCAGCCGTGACACATACTACGAGCAGTACTTC
TRBD1 | - | 15 | TRBJ2-7 | TRBV29-1 | CSVEDWGTGAYEQYF | TGCAGCGTTGAAGATTGGGGGACAGGGGCCTACGAGCAGTACTTC
TRBD1 | once | 17 | TRBJ1-2 | TRBV6-4 | CATTTGVQNFLSYGYTF | TGTGCCACCACCACAGGGGTCCAGAATTTTTTGAGCTATGGCTACACCTTC
- | - | 16 | TRBJ2-7 | TRBV7-9 | CASSTTPGGFRDEQYF | TGTGCCAGCAGCACAACCCCTGGGGGCTTTCGCGACGAGCAGTACTTC
TRBD2 | - | 16 | TRBJ2-1 | TRBV10-3 | CAISDYGGASHNEQFF | TGTGCCATCAGTGATTACGGGGGGGCCTCCCACAATGAGCAGTTCTTC
- | few | 16 | TRBJ2-7 | TRBV5-4 | CASSLRRSGSFYEQYF | TGTGCCAGCAGCTTAAGGCGGAGCGGGTCGTTCTACGAGCAGTACTTC
- | - | 15 | TRBJ1-1 | TRBV7-8 | CASSPPRRGNTEAFF | TGTGCCAGCAGCCCCCCGAGGAGGGGGAACACTGAAGCTTTCTTT
- | - | 13 | TRBJ2-1 | TRBV11-3 | CASSLEGYNEQFF | TGTGCCAGCAGCTTAGAAGGGTACAATGAGCAGTTCTTC
- | - | 13 | TRBJ2-7 | TRBV5-1 | CASSVDSLYEQYF | TGCGCCAGCAGCGTGGACAGCCTCTACGAGCAGTACTTC
- | - | 13 | TRBJ2-1 | TRBV5-1 | CASSWGTPSEQFF | TGCGCCAGCAGCTGGGGGACCCCAAGTGAGCAGTTCTTC
- | - | 15 | TRBJ1-5 | TRBV6-6 | CASNTRGVSNQPQHF | TGTGCCAGCAATACTAGAGGAGTTAGCAATCAGCCCCAGCATTTT
TRBD1 | - | 14 | TRBJ2-1 | TRBV19 | CASLGDRVGNEQFF | TGTGCCAGCCTCGGGGACAGGGTAGGGAATGAGCAGTTCTTC
- | - | 14 | TRBJ2-3 | TRBV7-6 | CASSLAGGFGTQYF | TGTGCCAGCAGCTTAGCGGGTGGTTTTGGTACGCAGTATTTT
- | - | 15 | TRBJ2-7 | TRBV5-1 | CASSLGGQPSYEQYF | TGCGCCAGCAGCTTGGGTGGACAGCCCTCCTACGAGCAGTACTTC
- | - | 15 | TRBJ2-2 | TRBV30 | CAWTPQVGEAGELFF | TGTGCCTGGACGCCTCAGGTGGGGGAGGCCGGGGAGCTGTTTTTT
TRBD2 | - | 16 | TRBJ2-7 | TRBV4-2 | CASSQVLPGRENEQYF | TGTGCCAGCAGCCAAGTTCTACCGGGGAGGGAGAACGAGCAGTACTTC
TRBD2 | - | 20 | TRBJ2-1 | TRBV2 | CARQEEPGLALSLSYNEQFF | TGTGCCAGACAGGAGGAACCGGGACTAGCCCTCTCACTCTCCTACAATGAGCAGTTCTTC
- | - | 14 | TRBJ2-3 | TRBV7-2 | CASSLGWGTDTQYF | TGTGCCAGCAGCTTAGGATGGGGTACAGATACGCAGTATTTT
- | - | 13 | TRBJ2-3 | TRBV19 | CASSILGGDTQYF | TGTGCCAGTAGTATTCTAGGGGGGGATACGCAGTATTTT
- | - | 12 | TRBJ2-3 | TRBV27 | CASSPNTDTQYF | TGTGCCAGCAGTCCAAACACAGATACGCAGTATTTT